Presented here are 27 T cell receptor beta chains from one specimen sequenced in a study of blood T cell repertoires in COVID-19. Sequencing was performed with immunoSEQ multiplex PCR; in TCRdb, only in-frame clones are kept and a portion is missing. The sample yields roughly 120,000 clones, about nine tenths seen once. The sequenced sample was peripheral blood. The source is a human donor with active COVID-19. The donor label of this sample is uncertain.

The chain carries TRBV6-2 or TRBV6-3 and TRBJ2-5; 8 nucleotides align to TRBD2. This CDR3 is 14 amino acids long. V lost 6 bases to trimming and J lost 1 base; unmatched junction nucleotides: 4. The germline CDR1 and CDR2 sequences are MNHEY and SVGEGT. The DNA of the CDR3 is TGTGCCAGCAGCACTAGCGGACCCCAAGAGACCCAGTACTTC. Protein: CASSTSGPQETQYF.

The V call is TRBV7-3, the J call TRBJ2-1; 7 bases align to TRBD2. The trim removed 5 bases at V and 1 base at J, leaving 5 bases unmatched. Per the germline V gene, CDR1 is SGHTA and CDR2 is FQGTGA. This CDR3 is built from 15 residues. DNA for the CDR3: TGTGCCAGCAGCCCCCCCGGGGGGTCCTACAATGAGCAGTTCTTC. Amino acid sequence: CASSPPGGSYNEQFF.

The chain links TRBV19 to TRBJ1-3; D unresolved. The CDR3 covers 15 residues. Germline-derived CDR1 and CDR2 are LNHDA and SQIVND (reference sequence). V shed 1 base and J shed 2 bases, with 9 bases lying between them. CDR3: CASSIARRAGNTIYF. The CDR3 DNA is TGTGCCAGTAGTATAGCCAGGCGGGCTGGAAACACCATATATTTT.

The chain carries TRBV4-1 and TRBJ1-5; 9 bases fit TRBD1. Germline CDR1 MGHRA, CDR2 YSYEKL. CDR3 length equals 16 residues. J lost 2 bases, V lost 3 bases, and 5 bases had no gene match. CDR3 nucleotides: TGCGCCAGCAGCCAGGGGACAGGGTTTGGCAATCAGCCCCAGCATTTT. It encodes CASSQGTGFGNQPQHF.

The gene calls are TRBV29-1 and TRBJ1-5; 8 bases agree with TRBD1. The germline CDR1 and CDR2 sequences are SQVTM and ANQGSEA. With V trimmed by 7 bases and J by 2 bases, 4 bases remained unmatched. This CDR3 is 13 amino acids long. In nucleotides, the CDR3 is TGCAGCGCCAAGGGACAGGGCAATCAGCCCCAGCATTTT. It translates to CSAKGQGNQPQHF.

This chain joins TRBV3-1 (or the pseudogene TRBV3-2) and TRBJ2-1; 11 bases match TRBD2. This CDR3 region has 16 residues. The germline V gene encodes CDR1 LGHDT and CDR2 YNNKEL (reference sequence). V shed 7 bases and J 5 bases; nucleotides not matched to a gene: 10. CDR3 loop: CASKLAGGPVDNEQFF. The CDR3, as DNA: TGTGCCAGCAAATTAGCGGGGGGGCCTGTAGACAATGAGCAGTTCTTC.

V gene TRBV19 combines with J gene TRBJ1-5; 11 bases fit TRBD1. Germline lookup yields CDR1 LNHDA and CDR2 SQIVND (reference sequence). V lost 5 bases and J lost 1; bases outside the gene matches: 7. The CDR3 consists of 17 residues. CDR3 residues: CASSWTGGVGSNQPQHF. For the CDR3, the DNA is TGTGCCAGTAGTTGGACAGGGGGCGTTGGGAGCAATCAGCCCCAGCATTTT. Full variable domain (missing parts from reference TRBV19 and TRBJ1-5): DGGITQSPKYLFRKEGQNVTLSCEQNLNHDAMYWYRQDPGQGLRLIYYSQIVNDFQKGDIAEGYSVSREKKESFPLTVTSAQKNPTAFYLCASSWTGGVGSNQPQHFGDGTRLSIL.

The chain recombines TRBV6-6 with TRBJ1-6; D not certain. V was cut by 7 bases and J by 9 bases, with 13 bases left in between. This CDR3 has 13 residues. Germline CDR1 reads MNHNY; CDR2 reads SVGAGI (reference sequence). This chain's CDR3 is CASTLLQGSPLHF. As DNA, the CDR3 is TGTGCCAGCACCCTACTACAAGGTTCACCCCTCCACTTT.

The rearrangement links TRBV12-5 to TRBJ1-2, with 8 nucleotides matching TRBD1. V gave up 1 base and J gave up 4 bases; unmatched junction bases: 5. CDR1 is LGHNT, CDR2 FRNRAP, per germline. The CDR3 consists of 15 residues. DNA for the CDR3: TGTGCTAGTGGTTTGGCACTGGACAGGGCCTATGGCTACACCTTC. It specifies CASGLALDRAYGYTF.

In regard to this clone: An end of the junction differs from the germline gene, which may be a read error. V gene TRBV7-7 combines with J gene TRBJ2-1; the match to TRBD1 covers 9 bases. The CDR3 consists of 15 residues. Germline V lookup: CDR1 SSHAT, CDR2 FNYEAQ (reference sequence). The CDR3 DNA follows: TGTGCTAGCAGCCAGACAGGGGGGGATTACAATGAGCAGTTCTTC. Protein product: CASSQTGGDYNEQFF.

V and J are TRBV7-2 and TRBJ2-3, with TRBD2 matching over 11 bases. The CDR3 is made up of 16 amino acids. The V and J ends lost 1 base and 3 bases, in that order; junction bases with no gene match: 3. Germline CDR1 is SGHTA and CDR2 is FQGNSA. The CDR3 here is CASSLGTSGRTDTQYF. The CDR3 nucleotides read TGTGCCAGCAGCTTAGGGACTAGCGGGCGTACAGATACGCAGTATTTT. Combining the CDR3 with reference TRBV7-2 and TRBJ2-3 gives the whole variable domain GAGVSQSPSNKVTEKGKDVELRCDPISGHTALYWYRQSLGQGLEFLIYFQGNSAPDKSGLPSDRFSAERTGGSVSTLTIQRTQQEDSAVYLCASSLGTSGRTDTQYFGPGTRLTVL.

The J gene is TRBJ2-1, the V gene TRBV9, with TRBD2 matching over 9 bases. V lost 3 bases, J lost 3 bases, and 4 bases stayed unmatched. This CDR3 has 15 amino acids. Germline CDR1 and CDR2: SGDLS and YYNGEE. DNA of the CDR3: TGTGCCAGCAGCGCCAGCGGGGGGTTCTACAATGAGCAGTTCTTC. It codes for CASSASGGFYNEQFF.

This chain's CDR3 is CASSLAVGGIVVQYF. CDR3 sequence (DNA): TGTGCCAGCAGCTTAGCTGTCGGTGGTATTGTCGTTCAGTACTTC. The rearrangement joins TRBV7-2 to TRBJ2-4, with D unresolved. The V and J ends lost 0 bases and 11 bases respectively, with 17 bases between them. The CDR3 is made up of 15 amino acids. Germline values: CDR1 SGHTA, CDR2 FQGNSA. Drawing the rest from reference TRBV7-2 and TRBJ2-4, the complete variable domain is GAGVSQSPSNKVTEKGKDVELRCDPISGHTALYWYRQSLGQGLEFLIYFQGNSAPDKSGLPSDRFSAERTGGSVSTLTIQRTQQEDSAVYLCASSLAVGGIVVQYFGAGTRLSVL.

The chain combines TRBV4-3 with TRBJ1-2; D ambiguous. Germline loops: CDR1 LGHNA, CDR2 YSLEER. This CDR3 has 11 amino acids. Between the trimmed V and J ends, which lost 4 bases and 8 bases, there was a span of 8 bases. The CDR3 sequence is CASSRGRGYTF. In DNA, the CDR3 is TGCGCCAGCAGCCGCGGGAGAGGCTACACCTTC.

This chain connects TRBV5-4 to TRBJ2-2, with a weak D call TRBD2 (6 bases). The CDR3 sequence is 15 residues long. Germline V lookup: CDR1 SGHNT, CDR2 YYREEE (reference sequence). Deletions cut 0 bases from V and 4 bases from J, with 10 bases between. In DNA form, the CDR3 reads TGTGCCAGCAGCTTGGACGGGGGTGGCACCGGGGAGCTGTTTTTT. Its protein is CASSLDGGGTGELFF.

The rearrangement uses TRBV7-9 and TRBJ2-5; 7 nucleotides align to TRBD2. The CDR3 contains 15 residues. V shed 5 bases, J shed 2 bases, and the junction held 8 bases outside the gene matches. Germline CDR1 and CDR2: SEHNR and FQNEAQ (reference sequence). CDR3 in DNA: TGTGCCAGCAGCGGCATACGGGGAGGGCAAGAGACCCAGTACTTC. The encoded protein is CASSGIRGGQETQYF.

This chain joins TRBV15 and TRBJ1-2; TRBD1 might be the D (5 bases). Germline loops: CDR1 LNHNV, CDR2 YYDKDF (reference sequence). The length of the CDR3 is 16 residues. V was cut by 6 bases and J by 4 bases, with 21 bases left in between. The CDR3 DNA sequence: TGTGCCACCAGGCCCCTTGAGCAGGGCCCCGCCTATGGCTACACCTTC. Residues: CATRPLEQGPAYGYTF. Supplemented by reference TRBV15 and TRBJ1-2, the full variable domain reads DAMVIQNPRYQVTQFGKPVTLSCSQTLNHNVMYWYQQKSSQAPKLLFHYYDKDFNNEADTPDNFQSRRPNTSFCFLDIRSPGLGDTAMYLCATRPLEQGPAYGYTFGSGTRLTVV.

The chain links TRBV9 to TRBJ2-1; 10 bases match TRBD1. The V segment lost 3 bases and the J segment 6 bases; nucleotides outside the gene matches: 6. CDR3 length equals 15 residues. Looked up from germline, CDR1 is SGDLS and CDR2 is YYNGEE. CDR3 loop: CASSARQGAPNEQFF. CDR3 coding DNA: TGTGCCAGCAGCGCCCGACAGGGGGCCCCCAATGAGCAGTTCTTC.

CDR3 DNA sequence: TGTGCCAGCAGTAGCGGGACATACGAGCAGTACTTC. Translating gives CASSSGTYEQYF. The V gene is TRBV6-2 or TRBV6-3, the J gene TRBJ2-7; D possibly corresponds to TRBD2 (7 bases). From germline, CDR1 is MNHEY and CDR2 SVGEGT. The germline V and J ends were trimmed by 5 bases and 4 bases, with 9 bases remaining between them. CDR3 length: 12 amino acids.

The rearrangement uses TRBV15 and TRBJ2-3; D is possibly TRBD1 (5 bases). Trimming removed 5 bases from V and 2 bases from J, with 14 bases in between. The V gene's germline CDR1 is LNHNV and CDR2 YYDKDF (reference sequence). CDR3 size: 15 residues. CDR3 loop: CATSFMGRPTDTQYF. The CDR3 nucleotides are TGTGCCACCAGCTTCATGGGGCGCCCCACAGATACGCAGTATTTT.

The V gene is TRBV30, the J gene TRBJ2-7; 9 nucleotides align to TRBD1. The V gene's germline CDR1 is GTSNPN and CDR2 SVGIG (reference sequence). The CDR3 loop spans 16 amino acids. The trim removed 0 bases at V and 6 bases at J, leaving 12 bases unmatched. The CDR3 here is CAWSVLFGTGNSEQYF. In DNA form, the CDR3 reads TGTGCCTGGAGTGTACTTTTTGGGACAGGGAACTCCGAGCAGTACTTC.

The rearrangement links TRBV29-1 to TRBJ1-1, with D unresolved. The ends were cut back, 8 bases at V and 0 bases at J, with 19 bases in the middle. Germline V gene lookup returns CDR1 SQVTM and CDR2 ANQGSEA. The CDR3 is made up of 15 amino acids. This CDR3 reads CSLLGGQAMNTEAFF. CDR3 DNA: TGCAGCTTACTCGGAGGGCAGGCGATGAACACTGAAGCTTTCTTT.

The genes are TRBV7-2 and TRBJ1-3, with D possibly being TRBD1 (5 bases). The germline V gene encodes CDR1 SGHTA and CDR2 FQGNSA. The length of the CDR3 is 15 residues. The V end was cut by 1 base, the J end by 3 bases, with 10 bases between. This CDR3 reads CASSLGGVGGNTIYF. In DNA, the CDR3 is TGTGCCAGCAGCTTAGGGGGGGTGGGTGGAAACACCATATATTTT.

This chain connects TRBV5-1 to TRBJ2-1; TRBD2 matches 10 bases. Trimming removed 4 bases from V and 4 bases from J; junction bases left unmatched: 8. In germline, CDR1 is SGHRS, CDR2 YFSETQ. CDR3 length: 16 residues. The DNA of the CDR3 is TGCGCCAGCAGCCCGGAACTAGCGGGACCGTACAATGAGCAGTTCTTC. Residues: CASSPELAGPYNEQFF.

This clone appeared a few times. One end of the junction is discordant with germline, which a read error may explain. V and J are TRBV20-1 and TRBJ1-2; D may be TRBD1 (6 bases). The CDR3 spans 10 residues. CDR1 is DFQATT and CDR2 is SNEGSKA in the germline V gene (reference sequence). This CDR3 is CSAYKSVGTF. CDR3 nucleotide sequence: TGCAGTGCTTATAAGAGTGTTGGGACATTC.

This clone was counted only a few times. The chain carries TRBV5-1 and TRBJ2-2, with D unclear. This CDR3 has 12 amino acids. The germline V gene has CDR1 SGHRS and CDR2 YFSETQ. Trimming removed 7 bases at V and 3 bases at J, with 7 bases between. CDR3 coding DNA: TGCGCCAGCGGAGATTACACCGGGGAGCTGTTTTTT. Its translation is CASGDYTGELFF.

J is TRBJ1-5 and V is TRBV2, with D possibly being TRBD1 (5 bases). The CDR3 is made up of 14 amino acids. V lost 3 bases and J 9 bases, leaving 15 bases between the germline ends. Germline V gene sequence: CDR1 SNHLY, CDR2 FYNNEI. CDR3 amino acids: CASSDSKGLTPQHF. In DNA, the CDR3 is TGTGCCAGCAGTGATAGCAAGGGACTTACGCCCCAGCATTTT.